The 6 T cell receptor beta chains given below trace back to one sample, sequenced in a study of beta chain features in type 1 diabetes. Broader study findings: Within each of all four CD4+ subsets, Type 1 diabetes patients had TCRB CDR3s that were moderately but significantly shorter.

No antigen has been identified for these receptors. Expressed TCRB transcripts were sequenced, since all the RNA that had been isolated was reverse transcribed. Sequenced by immunoSEQ multiplex PCR; TCRdb stores in-frame clones only, minus some. This sample has about 340,000 clones, with about 13% found just once. Sequencing used naive CD4+ T cells from blood. The receptors were sampled from a woman between 18 and 29 years old with type 1 diabetes.

The V call is TRBV29-1, the J call TRBJ2-2; the match to TRBD2 covers 9 bases. Per germline, CDR1 SQVTM and CDR2 ANQGSEA. Losses at the gene ends were 7 bases for V and 6 bases for J; bases not matched to a gene: 15. This CDR3 region has 16 residues. CDR3 protein: CSALEGGSGSAGELFF. In DNA, the CDR3 is TGCAGCGCTCTCGAGGGGGGTAGCGGGAGTGCCGGGGAGCTGTTTTTT.

In its sample, this clone was seen a few times. Other nucleotide sequences from this sample produce the same CDR3. For the CDR3, the DNA is TGTGCCAGTAGTATCGAGCGTAGAGAGCAGTTCTTC. Translated, it gives CASSIERREQFF. The genes are TRBV19 and TRBJ2-1, with no clear D. The CDR3 spans 12 residues. Germline CDR1 and CDR2: LNHDA and SQIVND (reference sequence). The ends were cut back, 3 bases at V and 10 bases at J, with 10 bases in the middle.

This clone was detected only a few times. The CDR3 DNA follows: TGTGCCAGCAGTCGACAGGAGAACACTGAAGCTTTCTTT. Translation gives CASSRQENTEAFF. The chain links TRBV6-6 to TRBJ1-1; D may be TRBD1 (6 bases). CDR1 MNHNY and CDR2 SVGAGI come from the germline V gene (reference sequence). Trimming took 5 bases from V and 1 from J, leaving 8 bases between them. This CDR3 spans 13 amino acids.

A few counts support this clone. V is TRBV9 and J is TRBJ1-2; TRBD1 agrees at 8 bases. CDR1 is SGDLS and CDR2 is YYNGEE in the germline V gene. The CDR3 extends over 14 amino acids. Trimming at V came to 3 bases and at J to 7 bases, leaving 8 bases not matched to a gene. CDR3 in amino acids: CASSGARTGLGYTF. The CDR3 nucleotides read TGTGCCAGCAGCGGAGCTCGGACAGGGCTTGGCTACACCTTC.

Points on this clone: Other DNA sequences from this sample encode an identical CDR3 as well. The J gene is TRBJ2-7, the V gene TRBV5-1, with a possible D match to TRBD2 (5 bases). Germline V gives CDR1 SGHRS, CDR2 YFSETQ. V was cut by 0 bases and J by 3 bases, with 10 bases left in between. There are 14 residues in the CDR3. The CDR3 DNA reads as TGCGCCAGCAGCTTGGTGCCAGGAGGCTACGAGCAGTACTTC. Translating gives CASSLVPGGYEQYF.

This clone has a handful of counts. V usage is TRBV7-2 and J usage is TRBJ2-7; 12 bases agree with TRBD2. CDR1 SGHTA and CDR2 FQGNSA come from the germline V gene. Trimming removed 5 bases from V and 6 bases from J; junction bases left unmatched: 11. This CDR3 has 16 residues. CDR3 sequence (DNA): TGTGCCAGCAGCCCCTACCGACTAGCGGGAGAGGGCGAGCAGTACTTC. Translating it yields CASSPYRLAGEGEQYF.